A selection of T cell receptor beta chains follows, all from one sample in a study of blood T cell repertoires in COVID-19. Generated by immunoSEQ multiplex PCR, the TCRdb table keeps only in-frame clones and is missing some. The sample lists roughly 200,000 clones, around 87% seen once, with 7% to 7.5% in the top ten. Input material: PBMCs or T cells enriched from blood (not recorded which). The source is a man aged 30 to 45 in a cohort exposed to, infected with or recovered from COVID-19 (not recorded which). Each CDR3 is given with its conserved first and last residue. A D gene is named only where the DNA matches it firmly. Not every row has a clone size; where given, it reads once, few, many or a size class.

V: TRBV14; J: TRBJ2-1; D: TRBD2; size: .; DNA: TGTGCCAGCAGCCTACTAGCGGGGCCGGGGGTCAATGAGCAGTTCTTC; CDR3: CASSLLAGPGVNEQFF
V: TRBV6-5; J: TRBJ2-3; D: .; size: .; DNA: TGTGCCAGCAGCTCCGCCGGGACTAGCACAGATACGCAGTATTTT; CDR3: CASSSAGTSTDTQYF
V: TRBV5-1; J: TRBJ2-5; D: .; size: .; DNA: TGCGCCAGCAGCCTCAGGCCTCCCTTACTCGCGGGTCCGCAAGAGACCCAGTACTTC; CDR3: CASSLRPPLLAGPQETQYF
V: TRBV6-1; J: TRBJ1-5; D: TRBD1; size: .; DNA: TGTGCCAGCAGTGACCAGGGGGCTGAGGATCAGCCCCAGCATTTT; CDR3: CASSDQGAEDQPQHF
V: TRBV24-1; J: TRBJ1-5; D: .; size: .; DNA: TGTGCCACCAGTGATTGGGATGACAGGTCCCAGCATTTT; CDR3: CATSDWDDRSQHF
V: TRBV18; J: TRBJ1-2; D: TRBD1; size: .; DNA: TGTGCCAGCTCACCCAAGGACAGGGGAGGAAACTATGGCTACACCTTC; CDR3: CASSPKDRGGNYGYTF
V: TRBV7-9; J: TRBJ2-1; D: TRBD2; size: .; DNA: TGTGCCAGCAGCTTACCGGGAGGAGGCAATGAGCAGTTCTTC; CDR3: CASSLPGGGNEQFF
V: TRBV10-1; J: TRBJ1-1; D: .; size: few; DNA: TGCGCCAGCACTTACAGCCTGAACACTGAAGCTTTCTTT; CDR3: CASTYSLNTEAFF
V: TRBV3-1/TRBV3-2; J: TRBJ1-2; D: TRBD1; size: .; DNA: TGTGCCAGCAGCCTCCGAGAGGTTCGACAGGGGGCGGGAGGCTACACCTTC; CDR3: CASSLREVRQGAGGYTF
V: TRBV28; J: TRBJ1-5; D: .; size: .; DNA: TGTGCCAGCAGAGACCGTCGGGGGAACAATCAGCCCCAGCATTTT; CDR3: CASRDRRGNNQPQHF
V: TRBV7-3; J: TRBJ2-1; D: TRBD2; size: .; DNA: TGTGCCAGCAGCCCTATTGCGGCGGGAGGCGGGAATGAGCAGTTCTTC; CDR3: CASSPIAAGGGNEQFF
V: TRBV27; J: TRBJ2-1; D: TRBD2; size: .; DNA: TGTGCCAGCGGCGGTAGCGGGAGCGCGAGCTCCTACAATGAGCAGTTCTTC; CDR3: CASGGSGSASSYNEQFF
V: TRBV9; J: TRBJ2-7; D: .; size: .; DNA: TGTGCCAGCAGCTTGCAGGGGCCTCCCTACGAGCAGTACTTC; CDR3: CASSLQGPPYEQYF
V: TRBV5-1; J: TRBJ1-1; D: .; size: once; DNA: TGCGCCAGCAGCTTGGAAACAGCCGCCGGGAACACTGAAGCTTTCTTT; CDR3: CASSLETAAGNTEAFF
V: TRBV3-1/TRBV3-2; J: TRBJ1-2; D: TRBD1; size: .; DNA: TGTGCCAGCAGCCGAGGGACAGGGTATGCCTATGGCTACACCTTC; CDR3: CASSRGTGYAYGYTF
V: TRBV10-1; J: TRBJ2-5; D: .; size: .; DNA: TGCGCCAGCAGTGAGTCGGGCGCTGACGCGGAGACCCAGTACTTC; CDR3: CASSESGADAETQYF
V: TRBV19; J: TRBJ1-1; D: TRBD1; size: .; DNA: TGTGCCAGTAGTGACAGGGGGCATGGCACTGAAGCTTTCTTT; CDR3: CASSDRGHGTEAFF
V: TRBV10-3; J: TRBJ1-5; D: .; size: .; DNA: TGTGCCATCAATTCACAGCTCAATCAGCCCCAGCATTTT; CDR3: CAINSQLNQPQHF
V: TRBV19; J: TRBJ2-2; D: .; size: .; DNA: TGTGCCAGTAGTAATTGGGGCGCCGGGGAGCTGTTTTTT; CDR3: CASSNWGAGELFF
V: TRBV18; J: TRBJ2-7; D: TRBD1; size: .; DNA: TGTGCCAGCTCACCCCGGACAGGGGGGAGCTACGAGCAGTACTTC; CDR3: CASSPRTGGSYEQYF
V: TRBV5-4; J: TRBJ1-2; D: .; size: .; DNA: TGTGCCAGCAGCTTCAGAACGCGAGGTACGCATGGCTACACCTTC; CDR3: CASSFRTRGTHGYTF
V: TRBV19; J: TRBJ1-1; D: .; size: .; DNA: TGTGCCAGTAGTATTTTCGGTTACCCTGAAGCTTTCTTT; CDR3: CASSIFGYPEAFF
V: TRBV9; J: TRBJ2-5; D: TRBD1; size: .; DNA: TGTGCCAGCACCTTCGGACAGGGTGATTTGGAGACCCAGTACTTC; CDR3: CASTFGQGDLETQYF
V: TRBV11-2; J: TRBJ1-2; D: .; size: .; DNA: TGTGCCAGCAACTTAGGCAGTGGTTATGGCTACACCTTC; CDR3: CASNLGSGYGYTF
V: TRBV7-8; J: TRBJ1-6; D: .; size: .; DNA: TGTGCCAGCAGCCCGTCCTTAAATAATTCACCCCTCCACTTT; CDR3: CASSPSLNNSPLHF
V: TRBV2; J: TRBJ2-1; D: .; size: once; DNA: TGTGCCAGCAGTGATGTGCGGCAAGGAGGTCACAATGAGCAGTTCTTC; CDR3: CASSDVRQGGHNEQFF
V: TRBV7-2; J: TRBJ2-5; D: .; size: once; DNA: TGTGCCAGCAGCTTAGGGGGCAGGGGTAAGGAGGCCCTCCAGACCCAGTACTTC; CDR3: CASSLGGRGKEALQTQYF
V: TRBV5-1; J: TRBJ1-4; D: .; size: once; DNA: TGCGCCAGCAGCTTGGTTAGCAGTAATGAAAAACTGTTTTTT; CDR3: CASSLVSSNEKLFF
V: TRBV3-1/TRBV3-2; J: TRBJ1-2; D: .; size: .; DNA: TGTGCCAGCAGCCTCCGGACAGCTAACTATGGCTACACCTTC; CDR3: CASSLRTANYGYTF
V: TRBV28; J: TRBJ1-2; D: .; size: .; DNA: TGTGCCAGCAGTTTAAGTTTTGGGCCCAGGGCGGGCTACACCTTC; CDR3: CASSLSFGPRAGYTF
V: TRBV27; J: TRBJ2-1; D: .; size: .; DNA: TGTGCCAGCAGTTCGGGGATTGAGCAGTTCTTC; CDR3: CASSSGIEQFF
V: TRBV7-9; J: TRBJ1-1; D: TRBD1; size: .; DNA: TGTGCCAGCAGCCCCGATCGGGACAGACTCATGAACACTGAAGCTTTCTTT; CDR3: CASSPDRDRLMNTEAFF
V: TRBV14; J: TRBJ2-7; D: .; size: .; DNA: TGTGCCAGCAGAGACAGGAGCTCCTACGAGCAGTACTTC; CDR3: CASRDRSSYEQYF
V: TRBV19; J: TRBJ1-5; D: .; size: .; DNA: TGTGCCAGTAAGGGGTCAGGTGGTCAGCCCCAGCATTTT; CDR3: CASKGSGGQPQHF
V: TRBV19; J: TRBJ2-5; D: TRBD1; size: .; DNA: TGTGCCTGCCACCCTAGGGGGCGGGAAGAGACCCAGTACTTC; CDR3: CACHPRGREETQYF
V: TRBV7-2; J: TRBJ2-4; D: .; size: .; DNA: TGTGCCAGCAGCCAAATCTTCCGAGGGAGCATTCAGTACTTC; CDR3: CASSQIFRGSIQYF
V: TRBV2; J: TRBJ1-2; D: .; size: .; DNA: TGTGTCCCAAGCCCCTATGGCTACACCTTC; CDR3: CVPSPYGYTF
V: TRBV28; J: TRBJ2-2; D: .; size: .; DNA: TGTGCCACCAACCCCGCAAATAGCGGGAACACCGGGGAGCTGTTTTTT; CDR3: CATNPANSGNTGELFF
V: TRBV19; J: TRBJ1-3; D: .; size: .; DNA: TGTGCCAGTAGTACCCCTGGACTGGGAAGCTCTGGAAACACCATATATTTT; CDR3: CASSTPGLGSSGNTIYF
V: TRBV7-6; J: TRBJ1-5; D: .; size: .; DNA: TGTGCCAGCAGCCCCGGAGGAAGCAATCAGCCCCAGCATTTT; CDR3: CASSPGGSNQPQHF
V: TRBV28; J: TRBJ2-7; D: .; size: .; DNA: TGTGCCAGCAGTTCGGGGTTTGGGCAGTACTTC; CDR3: CASSSGFGQYF
V: TRBV19; J: TRBJ2-7; D: TRBD1; size: .; DNA: TGTGCCAGTAGTATAGAAGTGGGGACAGCCTACGAGCAGTACTTC; CDR3: CASSIEVGTAYEQYF